This record covers a single TCR beta chain. The table lists this clone with a count of one. The antigen this receptor binds is unknown. Qualities for individual bases were not recorded, and no much larger clone is one base off. CDR1 and CDR2 (SGHVS, FQNEAQ) derive from the germline V gene. For this chain, trimming is 5 bases at the V end and 9 bases at the J end, and the number of junction bases without a gene match is 16. From cysteine to phenylalanine, the CDR3 is 16 amino acids long. This entry keeps only the CDR3 DNA: 48 bases, framed from base 1. After DNA extraction (Qiagen), TCRbeta V-D-J rearrangements were amplified in a bias-controlled manner and then sequenced at high throughput (immunoSEQ; Adaptive Biotech). The paper's processing steps were these. The immunoSEQ Analyzer platform was used for sequence-level analysis of productive sequences. Clonality was calculated as 1 minus Pielou's evenness, so values run from 0 (highly polyclonal) up to 1 (monoclonal). Repertoire overlap between subsets was quantified with the Morisita index, from 0 (no similarity) to 1 (complete similarity). The clones in this table, taken by TCRdb from immuneACCESS, are in-frame only. Not every clone is retained; where verified, under half of the shortfall comes from an unresolved V gene, and the cause of the rest is unknown. V and J calls and clone size are those listed in that table; D and trimming were worked out from the DNA. Within this sample are 2,000 or so clones, with about 72% of them counted one time only. Together, the top ten hold around 11% of the sample.

Magnetically isolated CD3+ T cells were stimulated 1.5 hours with PMA and ionomycin, then labeled by IL-17A and IFNgamma cytokine secretion assays. Synovial fluid effusions were drawn by aspiration from the actively inflamed joints of psoriatic arthritis patients. Memory CD8+ T cells in synovial fluid were sorted patient by patient into Tc17 (IL-17A+) cells, bulk memory cells and Tc1 (IL-17A-IFNgamma+) cells in order to compare their TCR repertoires. The psoriatic arthritis patients fulfilled the Classification of Psoriatic Arthritis Study Group (CASPAR) criteria. Cytokine-secreting cells were counterstained with viability dye and anti-CD3, CD8, CD14 and CD4 antibodies and sorted on a BD FACSAria. In three patients with psoriatic arthritis, sorted CD8+ T cell subsets from synovial fluid were put through TCRbeta sequencing. After isolation with Lymphoprep, synovial fluid mononuclear cells were cryopreserved in liquid nitrogen until use. Cryopreservation medium contained about 50% fetal calf serum and about 9.5% dimethyl sulfoxide.

This entry comes from a study of IL-17A CD8 T cells in psoriatic arthritis synovium. Study-wide context: The goal of the study was to characterize the phenotype, molecular profile and function of synovial IL-17A+CD8+ T cells in the pathogenesis of psoriatic arthritis.

What the study reported, not specific to this receptor: Although most synovial CD8+ subsets stayed polyclonal, some individual clones made up over 4% of the repertoire. In a couple of patients, many Tc17 clones were found to be shared with the synovial Tc1 population, resulting in Morisita overlap indices above 0.85. Cells were obtained from synovial fluid rather than synovial tissue, because no psoriatic arthritis synovial tissue samples were available. Only a few patients were covered by TCR sequencing, and this limited sample size was acknowledged by the authors.

The chain is encoded by TRBV7-8 joined to TRBJ2-1, with 7 bases in between that match TRBD1. The receptor comes from a human donor with psoriatic arthritis. The specimen sequenced was IFN-gamma+ CD8+ T cells from synovial fluid. Taken with the paper, the label for cell subset or site translates to: IL-17A-IFNgamma+ memory CD8+ (Tc1) cells. Here is the DNA: TGTGCCAGCAGCGCACTGGGACAGCTCACAAATAGTGAGCAGTTCTTC. Translated, this is CASSALGQLTNSEQFF.